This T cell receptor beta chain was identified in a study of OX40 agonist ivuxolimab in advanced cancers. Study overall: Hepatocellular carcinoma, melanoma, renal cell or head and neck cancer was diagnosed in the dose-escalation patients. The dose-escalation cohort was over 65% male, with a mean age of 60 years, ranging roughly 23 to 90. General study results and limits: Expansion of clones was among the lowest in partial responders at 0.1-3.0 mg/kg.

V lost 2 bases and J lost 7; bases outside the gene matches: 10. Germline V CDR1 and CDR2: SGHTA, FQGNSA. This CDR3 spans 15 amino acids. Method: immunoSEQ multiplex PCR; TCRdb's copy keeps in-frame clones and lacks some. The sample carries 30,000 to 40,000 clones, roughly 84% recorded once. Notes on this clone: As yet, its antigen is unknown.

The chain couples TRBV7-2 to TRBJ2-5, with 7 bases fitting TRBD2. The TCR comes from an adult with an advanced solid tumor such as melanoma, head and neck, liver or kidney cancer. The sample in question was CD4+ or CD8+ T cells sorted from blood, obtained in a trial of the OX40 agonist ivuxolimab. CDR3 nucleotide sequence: TGTGCCAGCAGCTTAATCGGACTAGGATACGTGACCCAGTACTTC. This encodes CASSLIGLGYVTQYF.